This TCR beta chain emerged from a study of response to subunit inactivated influenza vaccine. Overall study results and limits: The authors suggested that few new T cells are recruited per seasonal influenza vaccination.

TCRdb reanalysed the RT-PCR reads using MiXCR and keeps one entry per CDR3 protein. The sample carries some 500,000 distinct CDR3 sequences, roughly 25% recorded once. The CDR3 is 13 residues long. Germline values: CDR1 SGHAT, CDR2 FQNNGV. Ten or more counts support this clonotype. Its matching antigen is unknown. At one end the junction does not follow the germline gene, possibly because of a read error. The chain carries TRBV11-2 and TRBJ2-2; D gene ambiguous. This sample comprised CD4+ T cells sorted from PBMCs, obtained about 5 days after vaccination. This clonotype originated in a man aged 45 to 65 who received an inactivated influenza vaccine. The CDR3: CASSSGSTGELFF. The DNA for the CDR3 is TGCGCCAGCAGCTCCGGATCCACCGGGGAGCTGTTTTTT. Using reference TRBV11-2 and TRBJ2-2 for the parts outside the CDR3, the full variable domain is EAGVAQSPRYKIIEKRQSVAFWCNPISGHATLYWYQQILGQGPKLLIQFQNNGVVDDSQLPKDRFSAERLKGVDSTLKIQPAKLEDSAVYLCASSSGSTGELFFGEGSRLTVL.